These 12 T cell receptor beta chains were all obtained from the same sample, sequenced in a study of shared clonotypes between healthy human individuals. Naive CD8 cells were CD45RO-negative, positively selected for CCR7, excluding terminally differentiated effector memory CD45RA+ cells. Sequencing used immunoSEQ multiplex PCR; TCRdb keeps in-frame clones, though not all of them. The sample includes millions of clones, about 95% seen only once; the top ten take 0.85% to 1.2%. The sequenced material came from naive CD8+ T cells sorted from blood. The receptor source for this set is a man aged 18 to 30 in good health.

The genes are TRBV7-8 and TRBJ1-5; 7 bases are shared with TRBD1. The CDR3 sequence is 14 residues long. CDR1 and CDR2 from the germline V gene are SGHVS and FQNEAQ. Trimming at V came to 5 bases and at J to 4 bases, leaving 5 bases not matched to a gene. The CDR3: CASSTRDSNQPQHF. For the CDR3, the DNA is TGTGCCAGCAGCACCCGGGACAGTAATCAGCCCCAGCATTTT.

This chain connects TRBV4-1 to TRBJ2-5, with unresolved D. The CDR3 totals 16 residues. V was trimmed by 1 base and J by 4 bases, leaving 16 bases between them. Germline V gene data show CDR1 as MGHRA and CDR2 as YSYEKL. The CDR3 region is CASSQGVASLGETQYF. DNA for the CDR3: TGCGCCAGCAGCCAAGGTGTAGCCTCGCTCGGAGAGACCCAGTACTTC.

The V and J genes are TRBV6-5 and TRBJ2-1; TRBD2 matches 10 bases. J gave up 6 bases and V 0 bases, and 2 bases lay outside the gene matches. Germline V gene lookup returns CDR1 MNHEY and CDR2 SVGAGI. This CDR3 has 15 amino acids. The CDR3 coding sequence is TGTGCCAGCAGTTACTCAGCGGGAGGGGGCAATGAGCAGTTCTTC. Its translation: CASSYSAGGGNEQFF.

Only one count was recorded for this clone. The genes are TRBV29-1 and TRBJ1-2; 7 nucleotides align to TRBD1. The junction had 9 bases not matched to a gene; V was cut back by 3 bases and J by 5 bases. This CDR3 spans 14 amino acids. Germline V gene data show CDR1 as SQVTM and CDR2 as ANQGSEA. The CDR3 protein is CSVDPGTASYGYTF. CDR3 DNA: TGCAGCGTTGACCCCGGGACAGCGAGTTATGGCTACACCTTC. The full variable domain, completed using reference TRBV29-1 and TRBJ1-2, is SAVISQKPSRDICQRGTSLTIQCQVDSQVTMMFWYRQQPGQSLTLIATANQGSEATYESGFVIDKFPISRPNLTFSTLTVSNMSPEDSSIYLCSVDPGTASYGYTFGSGTRLTVV.

Notes on this clone: Other DNA variants within this sample encode the same CDR3. The V call is TRBV7-9, the J call TRBJ2-3; D may be TRBD1 (5 bases). Trimming removed 5 bases at V and 3 bases at J, with 12 bases between. The CDR3 length is 14 residues. From germline, CDR1 is SEHNR and CDR2 FQNEAQ (reference sequence). The DNA for the CDR3 is TGTGCCAGCAGCCAAGTCAGGGTGACAGATACGCAGTATTTT. Its protein product is CASSQVRVTDTQYF.

V and J are TRBV5-6 and TRBJ1-1; TRBD1 might be the D (5 bases). V gave up 6 bases and J gave up 3 bases, with 21 bases separating them. The CDR3 contains 16 residues. In germline, CDR1 is SGHDT, CDR2 YYEEEE. CDR3 sequence: CASNADGAWGYTEAFF. In DNA form, the CDR3 reads TGTGCCAGCAACGCCGATGGGGCTTGGGGATACACTGAAGCTTTCTTT.

The J gene is TRBJ2-7, the V gene TRBV7-9, with a tentative D call TRBD2 (7 bases). With 5 bases removed from V and 5 bases from J, the gap between germline ends came to 16 bases. Germline V gene sequence: CDR1 SEHNR, CDR2 FQNEAQ (reference sequence). This CDR3 region has 14 residues. CDR3 residues: CASSLRGGGNEQYF. As DNA, the CDR3 is TGTGCCAGCAGCCTAAGGGGCGGGGGCAACGAGCAGTACTTC.

V usage is TRBV15 and J usage is TRBJ2-3; D unresolved. The germline V and J ends were trimmed by 6 bases and 3 bases, with 10 bases remaining between them. Germline CDR1 LNHNV, CDR2 YYDKDF (reference sequence). This CDR3 is built from 13 residues. Here the CDR3 DNA reads TGTGCCACCAGAACGGGTGTAACAGATACGCAGTATTTT. This gives the protein CATRTGVTDTQYF.

The rearrangement joins TRBV9 to TRBJ1-6; a possible D gene is TRBD1 (6 bases). Germline CDR1 reads SGDLS; CDR2 reads YYNGEE. Trimming pared 4 bases from V and 8 bases from J, leaving 13 bases between. CDR3 length equals 14 residues. The DNA for the CDR3 is TGTGCCAGCAGCCCCCGGGCAGGGGATTCACCCCTCCACTTT. This translates into CASSPRAGDSPLHF. Full variable domain (remainder filled in from reference TRBV9 and TRBJ1-6): DSGVTQTPKHLITATGQRVTLRCSPRSGDLSVYWYQQSLDQGLQFLIQYYNGEERAKGNILERFSAQQFPDLHSELNLSSLELGDSALYFCASSPRAGDSPLHFGNGTRLTVT.

This clone has a single count. The chain carries TRBV6-6 and TRBJ1-3; D is ambiguous. This CDR3 comprises 13 residues. V lost 2 bases, J lost 4 bases, and 6 bases lay in between. CDR1 and CDR2 (germline): MNHNY, SVGAGI (reference sequence). The CDR3 region is CASSYDGGNTIYF. CDR3 DNA sequence: TGTGCCAGCAGTTACGACGGGGGAAACACCATATATTTT.

V is TRBV6-5 and J is TRBJ1-4, with 8 nucleotides matching TRBD1. The CDR3 has 15 amino acids. Per the germline V gene, CDR1 is MNHEY and CDR2 is SVGAGI. J was trimmed by 8 bases and V by 2 bases; bases with no gene match: 7. In DNA form, the CDR3 reads TGTGCCAGCAGTTACGGACAGGGTTGGGAGGAAAAACTGTTTTTT. Amino acid sequence: CASSYGQGWEEKLFF.

The chain recombines TRBV27 with TRBJ2-1; TRBD2 agrees at 8 bases. The germline gives CDR1 MNHEY, CDR2 SMNVEV (reference sequence). The CDR3 spans 16 residues. Germline trimming cut 7 bases from V and 4 bases from J; bases unmatched to any gene: 12. Here the CDR3 reads CASTSPSGGKYNEQFF. In DNA, the CDR3 is TGTGCCAGCACCTCCCCCAGCGGGGGAAAATACAATGAGCAGTTCTTC.